This record covers a single TCR beta chain. As yet, its antigen is unknown. One end of the junction is discordant with germline, which a read error may explain. The record originates from a study of cytomegalovirus exposure and HLA in healthy donors. Germline CDR1 reads SSHAT; CDR2 reads FNYEAQ (reference sequence). The CDR3 is made up of 17 amino acids. Study-wide results and caveats: Researchers reported in a later analysis that a missense DCLRE1C variant was tied to TCR beta V- and J-gene trimming.

Use of 60 Vbeta and 13 Jbeta primers characterized the PCR. Profiling relied on immunoSEQ multiplex PCR, and the TCRdb table lists in-frame clones only, not all of them. The table records about 140,000 clones, over 75% of them present only once. The sample comprised PBMCs. This receptor was obtained from a woman aged 45-59 years in good health and CMV-seropositive. J is TRBJ2-5 and V is TRBV7-7, with 8 bases that match TRBD2. The CDR3 DNA follows: TGTGCTAGCAGCCCGGGGGGGCGGGGGGCGAAGGAGGAGACCCAGTACTTC. It translates to CASSPGGRGAKEETQYF.